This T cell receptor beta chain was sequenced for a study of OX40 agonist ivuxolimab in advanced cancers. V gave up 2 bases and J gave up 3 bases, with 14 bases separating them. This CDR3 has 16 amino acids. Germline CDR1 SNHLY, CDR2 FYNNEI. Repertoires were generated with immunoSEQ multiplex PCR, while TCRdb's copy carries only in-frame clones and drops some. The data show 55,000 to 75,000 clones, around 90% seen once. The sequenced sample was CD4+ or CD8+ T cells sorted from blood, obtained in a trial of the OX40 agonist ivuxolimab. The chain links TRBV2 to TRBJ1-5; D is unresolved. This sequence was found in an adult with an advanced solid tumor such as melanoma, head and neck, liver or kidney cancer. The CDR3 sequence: CASSELWVVDNQPQHF. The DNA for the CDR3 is TGTGCCAGCAGTGAACTCTGGGTGGTGGACAATCAGCCCCAGCATTTT.